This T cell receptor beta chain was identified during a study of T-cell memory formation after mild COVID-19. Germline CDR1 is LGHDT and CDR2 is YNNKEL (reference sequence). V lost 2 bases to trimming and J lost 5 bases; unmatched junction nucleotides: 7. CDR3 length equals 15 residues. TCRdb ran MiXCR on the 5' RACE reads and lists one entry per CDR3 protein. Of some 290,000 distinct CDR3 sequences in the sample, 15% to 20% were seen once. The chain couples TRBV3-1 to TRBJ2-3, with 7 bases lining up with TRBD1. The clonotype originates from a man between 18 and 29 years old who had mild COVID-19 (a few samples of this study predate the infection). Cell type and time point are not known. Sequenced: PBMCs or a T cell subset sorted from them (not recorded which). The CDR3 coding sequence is TGTGCCAGCAGCCAACTACGGGACAGCCTAGATACGCAGTATTTT. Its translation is CASSQLRDSLDTQYF.